The 22 T cell receptor beta chains reported below all come from one sample, sequenced in a study of Graves' ophthalmopathy and Graves' hyperthyroidism. Beta-chain TCR CDR3 regions were amplified from RNA transcripts. HTBI-primed first-round RT-PCR preceded second-round multiplex PCR. TCRdb recomputed calls from the multiplex PCR reads with MiXCR, one row per CDR3 protein. Of roughly 610,000 distinct CDR3 sequences listed, roughly 20% are singletons. The sequenced material came from peripheral blood. The receptors derive from a young woman with stable Graves' hyperthyroidism. Some clones in this sample may be carry-over from other donors' samples.

The genes are TRBV15 and TRBJ2-5; 9 bases align to TRBD2. This CDR3 contains 15 residues. Trimming removed 6 bases from V and 5 bases from J; junction bases left unmatched: 10. Germline loops: CDR1 LNHNV, CDR2 YYDKDF (reference sequence). Here the CDR3 reads CATRTSGNLQETQYF. The CDR3 DNA reads as TGTGCCACCAGGACTAGCGGAAACTTACAGGAGACCCAGTACTTC.

This clonotype was detected only a few times. A much larger clone differs from this one at a single base, so this may be a read error. V and J are TRBV27 and TRBJ2-4; TRBD1 agrees at 7 bases. The V gene's germline CDR1 is MNHEY and CDR2 SMNVEV (reference sequence). The CDR3 runs 14 residues. CDR3 sequence reads: CASSLDRVKNIKYF. Here the CDR3 DNA reads TGTGCCAGCAGTTTAGACAGGGTAAAAAACATTAAGTACTTC.

This clonotype occurred many times. The chain joins TRBV12-3 or TRBV12-4 to TRBJ1-2; a possible D gene is TRBD1 (5 bases). V shed 3 bases and J shed 2 bases, with 13 bases lying between them. The CDR3 length is 15 residues. CDR3 sequence (DNA): TGTGCCAGCAGTTTGAGTAGGAGGGGAAACTATGGCTACACCTTC. Amino acids: CASSLSRRGNYGYTF.

This clonotype was seen repeatedly, ten times or more. The chain links TRBV9 to TRBJ1-3; no clear D. Trimming left V 0 bases short and J 4 bases short, with 5 bases between. Germline V CDR1 and CDR2: SGDLS, YYNGEE. This CDR3 has 13 amino acids. In DNA form, the CDR3 reads TGTGCCAGCAGCGTAGTTGGAGGAAACACCATATATTTT. This codes for CASSVVGGNTIYF. Together with reference TRBV9 and TRBJ1-3, the CDR3 gives the full variable domain: DSGVTQTPKHLITATGQRVTLRCSPRSGDLSVYWYQQSLDQGLQFLIQYYNGEERAKGNILERFSAQQFPDLHSELNLSSLELGDSALYFCASSVVGGNTIYFGEGSWLTVV.

This chain connects TRBV24-1 to TRBJ1-2; D unclear. Trimming removed 5 bases at V and 2 bases at J, with 5 bases between. Germline CDR1 is KGHDR and CDR2 is SFDVKD. The CDR3 length is 12 residues. In DNA form, the CDR3 reads TGTGCCACCAGTGCGTCGAACTATGGCTACACCTTC. As protein: CATSASNYGYTF.

This clonotype was seen many times. The chain is built from TRBV7-9 and TRBJ2-7; possibly TRBD2 for D (5 bases). V lost 5 bases and J 2 bases, leaving 16 bases between the germline ends. The CDR3 has 15 amino acids. Germline-derived CDR1 and CDR2 are SEHNR and FQNEAQ (reference sequence). The chain's CDR3 is CASSSLSGYTYEQYF. Written as DNA, the CDR3 is TGTGCCAGCAGCAGCCTCAGCGGTTACACCTACGAGCAGTACTTC.

On this clonotype: A much more abundant neighbour one base away suggests this may be a read error. The gene calls are TRBV7-3 and TRBJ2-5; D may correspond to TRBD1 or TRBD2 (6 bases each). V dropped 3 bases and J dropped 5 bases, with 13 bases sitting between them. Per the germline V gene, CDR1 is SGHTA and CDR2 is FQGTGA. This CDR3 is built from 14 residues. The CDR3 sequence: CASSFWGARETQYF. In DNA form, the CDR3 reads TGTGCCAGCAGCTTCTGGGGGGCCAGGGAGACCCAGTACTTC.

This clonotype was found a few times. The CDR3 here is CASSHLPSGGAFRETQYF. The DNA of the CDR3 is TGTGCCAGTAGCCACCTCCCTAGCGGGGGCGCATTTCGGGAGACCCAGTACTTC. This chain connects TRBV19 to TRBJ2-5; 10 nucleotides line up with TRBD2. Germline V gene lookup returns CDR1 LNHDA and CDR2 SQIVND (reference sequence). The CDR3 is made up of 18 amino acids. With 6 bases clipped from V and 5 bases from J, the junction kept 18 bases outside the gene matches.

This clonotype was seen repeatedly, ten times or more. The genes are TRBV6-2 or TRBV6-3 and TRBJ1-1; 8 positions agree with TRBD1. Germline CDR1 reads MNHEY; CDR2 reads SVGEGT. The CDR3 contains 15 residues. V trimming: 6 bases; J trimming: 4 bases; junction bases outside the gene matches: 10. The CDR3 DNA follows: TGTGCCAGCAGCCCCCAGACAGGGGAAGTCACTGAAGCTTTCTTT. The encoded protein is CASSPQTGEVTEAFF.

This clonotype was observed many times. The chain is built from TRBV5-1 and TRBJ2-7; 9 bases are shared with TRBD1. Per germline, CDR1 SGHRS and CDR2 YFSETQ. The CDR3 is 15 residues long. The ends lost 4 bases at V and 2 bases at J; junction bases unmatched: 7. CDR3 in DNA: TGCGCCAGCAGCGATAAACAGGGGGCGACCTACGAGCAGTACTTC. Its translation is CASSDKQGATYEQYF.

As DNA, the CDR3 is TGCGCCAGCAGCCAAGATCCACGTGGGTCCGGGGCCAACGTCCTGACTTTC. Its translation: CASSQDPRGSGANVLTF. The chain recombines TRBV4-1 with TRBJ2-6; D not resolved. Trimming left V 0 bases short and J 4 bases short, with 13 bases between. This CDR3 has 17 amino acids. Germline V gene data show CDR1 as MGHRA and CDR2 as YSYEKL.

This clonotype was observed many times. The chain employs TRBV6-5 and TRBJ2-2, with D uncertain. This CDR3 region has 15 residues. CDR1 and CDR2 from the germline V gene are MNHEY and SVGAGI. The V end lost 5 bases, the J end lost 7 bases, and 17 bases lay between the germline ends. CDR3: CASSLRVWGNGELFF. In DNA, the CDR3 is TGTGCCAGCAGTCTACGTGTCTGGGGAAACGGGGAGCTGTTTTTT.

This clonotype was observed many times. The chain employs TRBV5-6 and TRBJ1-2; D ambiguous. CDR1 is SGHDT, CDR2 YYEEEE, per germline. This CDR3 spans 12 amino acids. The V end lost 0 bases, the J end lost 6 bases, and 6 bases lay between the germline ends. The CDR3 loop is CASSLVQNGYTF. In DNA, the CDR3 is TGTGCCAGCAGCTTGGTTCAGAATGGCTACACCTTC.

This chain links TRBV20-1 with TRBJ1-1, with D possibly matching TRBD1 (5 bases). The V and J ends lost 3 bases and 5 bases respectively, with 10 bases between them. Germline V gene sequence: CDR1 DFQATT, CDR2 SNEGSKA (reference sequence). This CDR3 contains 12 residues. CDR3 loop: CSASWGHTEAFF. The CDR3 bases are TGCAGTGCTAGTTGGGGCCATACTGAAGCTTTCTTT.

This clonotype was counted at least ten times. The V gene is TRBV7-2, the J gene TRBJ1-2, with 8 positions matching TRBD1. Germline V gives CDR1 SGHTA, CDR2 FQGNSA. Trimming removed 5 bases from V and 4 bases from J; junction bases left unmatched: 3. The CDR3 length is 13 residues. The CDR3 DNA follows: TGTGCCAGCAGCCGGGACAGGTTCTATGGCTACACCTTC. Its protein is CASSRDRFYGYTF.

For this clonotype: It may be a read error: a sequence one base away is much more abundant. The V call is TRBV6-1, the J call TRBJ1-1, with TRBD1 identical over 10 bases. Per germline, CDR1 MNHNS and CDR2 SASEGT. The CDR3 consists of 15 residues. The V gene end was trimmed by 4 bases and the J gene end by 1 base; junction bases not matched to a gene: 3. The CDR3 region is CASSAGTGANTEAFF. CDR3 nucleotides: TGTGCCAGCAGTGCCGGGACAGGGGCGAACACTGAAGCTTTCTTT.

The sample holds many counts of this clonotype. The V call is TRBV20-1, the J call TRBJ2-7; 8 bases are shared with TRBD1. The CDR3 is 15 amino acids. Per germline, CDR1 DFQATT and CDR2 SNEGSKA (reference sequence). Germline trimming cut 0 bases from V and 2 bases from J; bases unmatched to any gene: 6. CDR3 sequence (DNA): TGCAGTGCTAGAGACCCCGGACAGGGAACCTACGAGCAGTACTTC. Translating it yields CSARDPGQGTYEQYF.

This clonotype was recorded a few times. The chain joins TRBV7-9 to TRBJ2-7, with D hard to call. Trimming left V 7 bases short and J 2 bases short, with 12 bases between. The CDR3 sequence is 13 residues long. In germline, CDR1 is SEHNR, CDR2 FQNEAQ (reference sequence). CDR3 loop: CASTPSPAYEQYF. The CDR3 nucleotides are TGTGCCAGCACCCCAAGTCCGGCCTACGAGCAGTACTTC.

CDR3 DNA sequence: TGTGCCATCAGTCGTGACGGGGACAGCTCCTACGAGCAGTACTTC. Its protein product is CAISRDGDSSYEQYF. The chain links TRBV10-3 to TRBJ2-7; 7 bases fit TRBD1. This CDR3 is built from 15 residues. The V gene's germline CDR1 is ENHRY and CDR2 SYGVKD. J was trimmed by 0 bases and V by 5 bases; bases with no gene match: 7.

The CDR3 region is CASSYTVGQGYEQYF. In DNA, the CDR3 is TGTGCCAGCAGTTACACTGTGGGACAGGGGTACGAGCAGTACTTC. The rearrangement uses TRBV6-5 and TRBJ2-7, with 10 bases that match TRBD1. In germline, CDR1 is MNHEY, CDR2 SVGAGI. V gave up 2 bases and J gave up 4 bases; unmatched junction bases: 5. CDR3 length: 15 residues.

This clonotype was seen ten or more times. The V and J genes are TRBV20-1 and TRBJ2-7, with 10 positions matching TRBD1. The CDR3 runs to 13 residues. Germline V CDR1 and CDR2: DFQATT, SNEGSKA (reference sequence). J was trimmed by 5 bases and V by 4 bases; bases with no gene match: 5. The CDR3: CSATDRGDHEQYF. CDR3 DNA: TGCAGTGCTACGGACAGGGGGGATCACGAGCAGTACTTC.

This chain links TRBV15 with TRBJ2-7; TRBD1 matches at 7 bases. V lost 1 base to trimming and J lost 6 bases; unmatched junction nucleotides: 12. The CDR3 totals 16 residues. CDR1 is LNHNV, CDR2 YYDKDF, per germline (reference sequence). CDR3 bases: TGTGCCACCAGCAGAGGAGTGTGGGACAGCCACCGCGAGCAGTACTTC. It codes for CATSRGVWDSHREQYF.